One and the same sample provided the 24 T cell receptor beta chains below, sequenced in a study of cytomegalovirus exposure and HLA in healthy donors. Primers: 60 Vbeta forward and 13 Jbeta reverse. Clones were sequenced by immunoSEQ multiplex PCR, and TCRdb holds only the in-frame ones, with some missing. Here the sample spans 150,000 to 180,000 clones, roughly 83% being singletons. Sequencing used PBMCs. These receptors were obtained from a man aged 25 to 45 in good health and CMV-seropositive.

This clone has just a few counts. The CDR3 region has the DNA TGTGCCAGCAGTGATCTAGCGGGAGTTACCTCCTACAATGAGCAGTTCTTC. The encoded protein is CASSDLAGVTSYNEQFF. The chain uses TRBV6-1 and TRBJ2-1, with 10 nucleotides matching TRBD2. Germline-derived CDR1 and CDR2 are MNHNS and SASEGT. The CDR3 is made up of 17 amino acids. V shed 3 bases, J shed 0 bases, and the junction held 5 bases outside the gene matches.

The genes are TRBV5-4 and TRBJ2-1; 11 nucleotides align to TRBD1. This CDR3 is built from 13 residues. The germline V gene encodes CDR1 SGHNT and CDR2 YYREEE (reference sequence). Trimming took 10 bases from V and 4 from J; bases not matched to a gene: 4. As DNA, the CDR3 is TGTGCCTACGGACAGGGGGCGTACAATGAGCAGTTCTTC. This codes for CAYGQGAYNEQFF.

The chain joins TRBV2 to TRBJ2-1; 8 bases map to TRBD2. This CDR3 region has 14 residues. CDR1 and CDR2 (germline): SNHLY, FYNNEI. Losses at the gene ends were 6 bases for V and 7 bases for J; bases not matched to a gene: 8. DNA for the CDR3: TGTGCCAGCAGCGCCCTCCGGGAGGGGAATGAGCAGTTCTTC. This encodes CASSALREGNEQFF.

In its sample, this clone was seen a few times. The J gene is TRBJ1-1, the V gene TRBV30; D gene unclear. Germline V gene lookup returns CDR1 GTSNPN and CDR2 SVGIG (reference sequence). V gave up 2 bases and J gave up 2 bases, with 9 bases separating them. The CDR3 has 13 amino acids. The CDR3 loop is CAWSRSANTEAFF. CDR3 sequence (DNA): TGTGCCTGGAGTCGGAGTGCTAACACTGAAGCTTTCTTT.

The CDR3 is CSALVGTNGVTDTQYF. The CDR3 DNA follows: TGCAGCGCCCTGGTGGGGACTAACGGGGTCACAGATACGCAGTATTTT. The chain couples TRBV29-1 to TRBJ2-3, with 7 bases lining up with TRBD2. Losses at the gene ends were 7 bases for V and 2 bases for J; bases not matched to a gene: 15. CDR3 length: 16 residues. CDR1 is SQVTM, CDR2 ANQGSEA, per germline.

This chain uses TRBV30 with TRBJ1-2; 8 bases map to TRBD1. The CDR3 length is 14 residues. J lost 8 bases, V lost 3 bases, and 11 bases had no gene match. CDR1 GTSNPN and CDR2 SVGIG come from the germline V gene (reference sequence). The CDR3 is CAWRVPGTGGGYTF. The CDR3 DNA reads TGTGCCTGGAGGGTCCCCGGGACAGGCGGGGGCTACACCTTC.

The chain carries TRBV9 and TRBJ2-3, with D tentatively TRBD2 (6 bases). Per germline, CDR1 SGDLS and CDR2 YYNGEE. V was cut by 0 bases and J by 0 bases, with 14 bases left in between. The CDR3 consists of 17 residues. The CDR3, as DNA: TGTGCCAGCAGCGTAGACCCTAGCGCACCCAGCACAGATACGCAGTATTTT. Translating it yields CASSVDPSAPSTDTQYF. Full variable domain (missing parts from reference TRBV9 and TRBJ2-3): DSGVTQTPKHLITATGQRVTLRCSPRSGDLSVYWYQQSLDQGLQFLIQYYNGEERAKGNILERFSAQQFPDLHSELNLSSLELGDSALYFCASSVDPSAPSTDTQYFGPGTRLTVL.

The chain employs TRBV28 and TRBJ1-4; TRBD1 aligns across 7 bases. The ends lost 5 bases at V and 7 bases at J; junction bases unmatched: 10. Per germline, CDR1 MDHEN and CDR2 SYDVKM. This CDR3 has 15 amino acids. The chain's CDR3 is CASSIPTGSSEKLFF. CDR3 DNA sequence: TGTGCCAGCAGTATCCCGACAGGGAGTAGTGAAAAACTGTTTTTT.

The chain is built from TRBV15 and TRBJ2-3; no clear D gene. The CDR3 sequence is 15 residues long. V lost 0 bases, J lost 4 bases, and 11 bases lay in between. Germline V CDR1 and CDR2: LNHNV, YYDKDF (reference sequence). The DNA for the CDR3 is TGTGCCACCAGCAGAGATAGTGGTAGCCCAGATACGCAGTATTTT. As protein: CATSRDSGSPDTQYF.

This sequence joins TRBV14 and TRBJ1-1; 7 bases fit TRBD1. The V gene's germline CDR1 is SGHDN and CDR2 FVKESK. CDR3 length equals 14 residues. J lost 0 bases, V lost 4 bases, and 2 bases had no gene match. The CDR3 DNA is TGTGCCAGCAGCCGACAGGGTATGAACACTGAAGCTTTCTTT. This codes for CASSRQGMNTEAFF.

The chain employs TRBV12-5 and TRBJ2-7; no firm D call. The CDR3 spans 13 residues. Germline-derived CDR1 and CDR2 are LGHNT and FRNRAP. The germline V and J ends were trimmed by 1 base and 2 bases, with 6 bases remaining between them. CDR3 loop: CASGLDSAYEQYF. The CDR3 DNA is TGTGCTAGTGGTTTGGACTCGGCCTACGAGCAGTACTTC.

V gene TRBV1 combines with J gene TRBJ2-7; TRBD2 is the table's D call and was not checked against the DNA. TRBV1 is reported as a pseudogene. The CDR3 runs to 19 residues. CDR3 amino acids: CTSSRIPGTSGRLSYEQYF. The CDR3 nucleotides are TGCACCAGCAGCCGCATCCCCGGGACTAGCGGGAGACTTTCCTACGAGCAGTACTTC.

The rearrangement uses TRBV6-5 and TRBJ1-1, with 10 bases aligning to TRBD1. The CDR3 is 13 residues long. V shed 6 bases, J shed 4 bases, and the junction held 2 bases outside the gene matches. In germline, CDR1 is MNHEY, CDR2 SVGAGI. The DNA of the CDR3 is TGTGCCAGCAGGGACAGGGGGGCCACTGAAGCTTTCTTT. This translates into CASRDRGATEAFF.

The chain employs TRBV7-9 and TRBJ2-1, with 8 positions matching TRBD1. This CDR3 is 13 amino acids long. CDR1 SEHNR and CDR2 FQNEAQ come from the germline V gene (reference sequence). V was pared by 5 bases and J by 7 bases, with 4 bases of the junction left unmatched. The CDR3 sequence is CASSGQGGNEQFF. DNA for the CDR3: TGTGCCAGCAGCGGACAGGGAGGAAATGAGCAGTTCTTC.

The rearrangement joins TRBV4-3 to TRBJ2-1; TRBD2 matches at 12 bases. The CDR3 is made up of 15 amino acids. V lost 1 base to trimming and J lost 8 bases; unmatched junction nucleotides: 3. The germline V gene encodes CDR1 LGHNA and CDR2 YSLEER. The CDR3 nucleotides read TGCGCCAGCAGCCAAGGACTAGCGGGGGTGGATGAGCAGTTCTTC. This gives the protein CASSQGLAGVDEQFF.

This chain's CDR3 is CASSLTVSEAFF. The CDR3 DNA follows: TGTGCCAGCAGCTTAACAGTTTCTGAAGCTTTCTTT. The V call is TRBV5-5, the J call TRBJ1-1; no clear D gene. Germline CDR1 and CDR2: SGHKS and YYEKEE (reference sequence). Trimming removed 2 bases from V and 6 bases from J, with 8 bases in between. The CDR3 consists of 12 residues. Looking up the rest from reference TRBV5-5 and TRBJ1-1 gives the full variable domain: DAGVTQSPTHLIKTRGQQVTLRCSPISGHKSVSWYQQVLGQGPQFIFQYYEKEERGRGNFPDRFSARQFPNYSSELNVNALLLGDSALYLCASSLTVSEAFFGQGTRLTVV.

This chain's CDR3 is CASSQGASGRDEQFF. CDR3 in DNA: TGCGCCAGCAGCCAAGGAGCTAGCGGGAGGGATGAGCAGTTCTTC. V usage is TRBV4-1 and J usage is TRBJ2-1; 12 nucleotides agree with TRBD2. The CDR3 runs to 15 residues. J gave up 8 bases and V 1 base, and 3 bases lay outside the gene matches. The V gene's germline CDR1 is MGHRA and CDR2 YSYEKL.

The chain combines TRBV18 with TRBJ1-2; 8 bases map to TRBD1. Germline CDR1 and CDR2: KGHSH and LQKENI. Unmatched junction bases numbered 5, after V lost 3 bases and J lost 8 bases. The CDR3 consists of 13 residues. CDR3 DNA: TGTGCCAGCTCACCCCAGGGGGCCGGAGGCTACACCTTC. It specifies CASSPQGAGGYTF.

This clone was detected only once. This sequence joins TRBV4-1 and TRBJ1-6; D is possibly TRBD1 (5 bases). CDR3 length: 16 amino acids. The V gene's germline CDR1 is MGHRA and CDR2 YSYEKL. V was shortened by 0 bases and J by 3 bases, with 9 bases between the two germline ends. The CDR3 sequence: CASSQERQIYNSPLHF. DNA of the CDR3: TGCGCCAGCAGCCAAGAAAGACAGATCTATAATTCACCCCTCCACTTT.

This clone was seen a single time. The V gene is TRBV28, the J gene TRBJ1-1, with no clear D. Between the trimmed V and J ends, which lost 4 bases and 4 bases, there was a span of 10 bases. CDR1 and CDR2 from the germline V gene are MDHEN and SYDVKM. This CDR3 region has 13 residues. The CDR3 here is CASSSGEGTEAFF. The CDR3 DNA follows: TGTGCCAGCAGTTCCGGAGAAGGCACTGAAGCTTTCTTT.

The chain has TRBV10-3 and TRBJ2-7, with 9 positions matching TRBD1. The CDR3 sequence is 15 residues long. The V gene's germline CDR1 is ENHRY and CDR2 SYGVKD. J was trimmed by 4 bases and V by 6 bases; bases with no gene match: 10. The CDR3 spells CAISPGTGFLYEQYF. CDR3 DNA: TGTGCCATCAGCCCCGGGACAGGGTTTTTGTACGAGCAGTACTTC.

The rearrangement joins TRBV27 to TRBJ1-5; 9 nucleotides align to TRBD1. Looked up from germline, CDR1 is MNHEY and CDR2 is SMNVEV (reference sequence). This CDR3 has 14 residues. The junction had 3 bases not matched to a gene; V was cut back by 2 bases and J by 7 bases. The CDR3, as DNA: TGTGCCAGCAGTTTACACGGACAGGGGCAGCCCCAGCATTTT. Its protein is CASSLHGQGQPQHF.

This clone occurred a few times. This sequence joins TRBV11-3 and TRBJ2-7; the D is unclear. CDR1 SGHNT and CDR2 YENEEA come from the germline V gene. The CDR3 consists of 13 residues. Deletions cut 0 bases from V and 7 bases from J, with 10 bases between. For the CDR3, the DNA is TGTGCCAGCAGCTTAGACGACGGGTGGGAGCAGTACTTC. This gives the protein CASSLDDGWEQYF.

The chain uses TRBV7-8 and TRBJ2-1; D unresolved. The CDR3 covers 14 residues. Germline V CDR1 and CDR2: SGHVS, FQNEAQ. V was shortened by 5 bases and J by 0 bases, with 8 bases between the two germline ends. The CDR3 DNA reads as TGTGCCAGCAGCCAGCGTGTCTCCTACAATGAGCAGTTCTTC. It encodes CASSQRVSYNEQFF.